This paragraph covers one T cell receptor (beta chain) sequence. The PCR used 60 Vbeta and 13 Jbeta primers. Profiling relied on immunoSEQ multiplex PCR, and the TCRdb table lists in-frame clones only, not all of them. This repertoire shows 190,000 or so clones, about four fifths found once; its top ten account for 0.39%. The data originate from a study of cytomegalovirus exposure and HLA in healthy donors. The V gene's germline CDR1 is LGHNA and CDR2 YSLEER. This CDR3 comprises 15 residues. Trimming cost V 0 bases and J 3 bases, with 11 bases left between them. The J gene is TRBJ1-2, the V gene TRBV4-3; D is undetermined. The sequenced material came from PBMCs. This TCR was sampled from a male donor in good health and CMV-seropositive. The CDR3 loop is CASSQDYREDYGYTF. The CDR3 region has the DNA TGCGCCAGCAGCCAAGACTACCGGGAGGACTATGGCTACACCTTC.